One and the same sample provided the 3 T cell receptor beta chains below, sequenced in a study of blood T cell repertoires in COVID-19 (dated by TCRdb to the early 2020s). The library was obtained by the immunoSEQ multiplex PCR assay. This immuneACCESS table, as held by TCRdb, lists in-frame sequences with V and J called but not all clones. Of the missing ones, under half trace to an unresolved V gene in checked studies; the others have no known cause. For this sample the table gives around 170,000 clones, of which about 85% were detected only once. Roughly 25% of the sample is taken by the ten largest. Sequencing used peripheral blood. Source of these receptors: a man between 60 and 75 years old with acute or convalescent COVID-19.

The gene calls are TRBV7-2 and TRBJ1-4, with TRBD1 matching 9 bases. The germline CDR1 and CDR2 sequences are SGHTA and FQGNSA. V was clipped by 5 bases and J by 8 bases; unmatched bases: 12. The CDR3 is 16 residues long. The CDR3 DNA is TGTGCCAGCAGCCACGCCCCCGGGACAGGGTACGAAAAACTGTTTTTT. Translating it yields CASSHAPGTGYEKLFF. Drawing the rest from reference TRBV7-2 and TRBJ1-4, the complete variable domain is GAGVSQSPSNKVTEKGKDVELRCDPISGHTALYWYRQSLGQGLEFLIYFQGNSAPDKSGLPSDRFSAERTGGSVSTLTIQRTQQEDSAVYLCASSHAPGTGYEKLFFGSGTQLSVL.

This chain joins TRBV30 and TRBJ2-5; 14 bases align to TRBD2. CDR1 GTSNPN and CDR2 SVGIG come from the germline V gene (reference sequence). CDR3 length: 14 amino acids. V lost 7 bases, J lost 5 bases, and 6 bases stayed unmatched. CDR3 bases: TGTGCCTCGAGACTAGCGGGAGGGGGGGAGACCCAGTACTTC. It codes for CASRLAGGGETQYF. Supplemented by reference TRBV30 and TRBJ2-5, the full variable domain reads SQTIHQWPATLVQPVGSPLSLECTVEGTSNPNLYWYRQAAGRGLQLLFYSVGIGQISSEVPQNLSASRPQDRQFILSSKKLLLSDSGFYLCASRLAGGGETQYFGPGTRLLVL.

The gene calls are TRBV11-2 and TRBJ1-1; D not resolved. V was clipped by 0 bases and J by 8 bases, with 13 bases between them. Germline V gene sequence: CDR1 SGHAT, CDR2 FQNNGV. This CDR3 contains 14 residues. The CDR3 sequence is CASSLDRLVSEAFF. The DNA of the CDR3 is TGTGCCAGCAGCTTAGATAGACTAGTCTCCGAAGCTTTCTTT.